This T cell receptor beta chain was recorded in a study of lymphopenia after photon versus proton radiotherapy. General study points: Only patients who died were analyzed for survival; proton advantage is unproven. Oligoclonal CD8+ Temra expansion after nadir drove photon patients' diversity drop. Under photons, naive T cells and diversity fell while effector/memory populations rose.

About this clone itself: The antigen remains unidentified.

Trimming took off 0 bases at V and 2 bases at J, with 14 bases between the two ends. Germline V gene data show CDR1 as SGHTA and CDR2 as FQGNSA. This CDR3 spans 16 amino acids. The data were produced by immunoSEQ multiplex PCR, yet TCRdb's version contains in-frame clones alone and is incomplete. The table records 150,000 to 200,000 clones, about 85% of them present only once. The sequencing used peripheral blood, collected from a patient treated with photon-based radiotherapy. This sequence was found in a man aged 50 to 60 with gastric cancer. The V gene is TRBV7-2, the J gene TRBJ2-7; D is perhaps TRBD2 (6 bases). In DNA, the CDR3 is TGTGCCAGCAGCTTAGCGTCGGGTAGCGGTACCTACGAGCAGTACTTC. Translation: CASSLASGSGTYEQYF.